A selection of T cell receptor beta chains follows, all from one sample in a study of blood T cell repertoires in COVID-19. Sequencing was performed with immunoSEQ multiplex PCR; in TCRdb, only in-frame clones are kept and a portion is missing. The sample comprises about 270,000 clones, approximately 84% of which are singletons, and about 1.5% rests with the top ten. Material for sequencing was peripheral blood. These TCRs come from a human donor with COVID-19, enrolled during active disease. The donor label of this sample is uncertain. CDR3s include the opening cysteine and the closing phenylalanine or tryptophan. A D gene is named only where the DNA matches it firmly. The size entry is marked missing in some rows and otherwise reads once, few, many or a size class.

CDR3: CASSDPGGRGRAYEQYF; DNA: TGCGCCAGCAGTGACCCTGGCGGGAGGGGAAGGGCCTACGAGCAGTACTTC; V: TRBV10-2; size: once; J: TRBJ2-7; length: 17; D: TRBD2
CDR3: CASQNRGTYEQYF; DNA: TGTGCCAGCCAAAACAGGGGGACCTACGAGCAGTACTTC; V: TRBV5-8; size: .; J: TRBJ2-7; length: 13; D: TRBD1
CDR3: CAKFLAGDGKQYF; DNA: TGTGCCAAATTCTTAGCGGGAGACGGGAAGCAGTACTTC; V: TRBV27; size: once; J: TRBJ2-7; length: 13; D: TRBD2
CDR3: CAWSVWDSEKLFF; DNA: TGTGCCTGGAGTGTTTGGGACAGTGAAAAACTGTTTTTT; V: TRBV30; size: few; J: TRBJ1-4; length: 13; D: TRBD1
CDR3: CASSPRAGPILTGELFF; DNA: TGTGCCAGTAGCCCTCGGGCAGGGCCGATTTTGACCGGGGAGCTGTTTTTT; V: TRBV19; size: .; J: TRBJ2-2; length: 17; D: .
CDR3: CASRGGVENEQYF; DNA: TGTGCCAGCAGGGGGGGAGTGGAAAACGAGCAGTACTTC; V: TRBV9; size: .; J: TRBJ2-7; length: 13; D: .
CDR3: CASSSGDQPQHF; DNA: TGTGCCAGCAGTTCGGGGGATCAGCCCCAGCATTTT; V: TRBV6-6; size: .; J: TRBJ1-5; length: 12; D: .
CDR3: CSVTTGGTNEKLFF; DNA: TGCAGCGTTACAACCGGGGGAACTAATGAAAAACTGTTTTTT; V: TRBV29-1; size: .; J: TRBJ1-4; length: 14; D: .
CDR3: CASSISAGGPTFEQYF; DNA: TGTGCCAGTAGTATCTCGGCGGGAGGGCCCACTTTCGAGCAGTACTTC; V: TRBV19; size: .; J: TRBJ2-7; length: 16; D: TRBD2
CDR3: CASSLDRGSYSPLHF; DNA: TGTGCCAGCAGTCTGGACAGGGGTTCGTATTCACCCCTCCACTTT; V: TRBV6-5; size: .; J: TRBJ1-6; length: 15; D: TRBD1
CDR3: CASSSKKGGTGGLEQYF; DNA: TGTGCCAGCAGTTCAAAGAAGGGAGGGACAGGGGGCCTCGAGCAGTACTTC; V: TRBV6-8; size: .; J: TRBJ2-7; length: 17; D: TRBD1
CDR3: CASSLLTGRNTEAFF; DNA: TGTGCCAGCTCACTCTTAACAGGGAGGAACACTGAAGCTTTCTTT; V: TRBV18; size: once; J: TRBJ1-1; length: 15; D: .
CDR3: CASSWGTGDSGWTGELFF; DNA: TGTGCCAGCAGTTGGGGCACAGGGGACTCGGGGTGGACCGGGGAGCTGTTTTTT; V: TRBV27; size: .; J: TRBJ2-2; length: 18; D: .
CDR3: CASSIGPNYGYTF; DNA: TGTGCCAGCAGTATCGGTCCAAACTATGGCTACACCTTC; V: TRBV27; size: once; J: TRBJ1-2; length: 13; D: .
CDR3: CASSLGGVYGYTF; DNA: TGTGCCAGCAGCCTGGGGGGAGTCTATGGCTACACCTTC; V: TRBV7-9; size: .; J: TRBJ1-2; length: 13; D: .
CDR3: CAWSATGQTEAFF; DNA: TGTGCCTGGAGCGCGACAGGCCAAACTGAAGCTTTCTTT; V: TRBV30; size: .; J: TRBJ1-1; length: 13; D: .
CDR3: CSVGTQETQYF; DNA: TGCAGCGTTGGGACACAAGAGACCCAGTACTTC; V: TRBV29-1; size: .; J: TRBJ2-5; length: 11; D: .